The TCR beta chain described here comes from a study of CD8+ T cells in alopecia areata (dated by TCRdb to 2016 to 2018). For context, the study as a whole: High-throughput TCRbeta sequencing was used to examine T cell clonal expansion in alopecia areata in both the C3H/HeJ mouse model and human patients. The RNA source kit depended on sample type: the PAXgene miRNA kit for fixed scalp, the miRNeasy kit for PBMCs, and the RNeasy kit for mouse skin. Scalp clonality was compared among normal scalp (n=4), patchy alopecia areata scalp (n=8), and alopecia totalis/universalis scalp (n=8). TCRbeta CDR3 regions were amplified by immunoSEQ multiplex PCR with 35 Vbeta forward and 13 Jbeta reverse primers. Scalp tissue and sorted CD4+ and CD8+ peripheral blood T cells from patchy and totalis/universalis alopecia areata patients and from healthy controls were covered by human TCRbeta sequencing. The paper as a whole reports these results and caveats: Higher clonality and more expanded CD8+ clones were observed in lesional scalp than in normal scalp, particularly in alopecia totalis/universalis, a finding suggestive of antigenic drive. Unlike mouse skin, where gammadelta T cells dominate, normal human skin contains resident alphabeta T cells that get sequenced too, which complicates analysis of the scalp TCR repertoire. TCR sequences shared between patients were less clear than in mice, possibly partly because of HLA diversity in the patient population.

Library construction relied on the immunoSEQ multiplex PCR assay. RNA was extracted from all samples and reverse transcribed into cDNA as template for TCR sequencing. First-strand cDNA was synthesized using SuperScript III with a 2:1 mix of oligo-dT and random hexamers. Amplification bias was assessed with a synthetic immune receptor repertoire, and residual bias was removed computationally. In the authors' own workflow: Raw reads were preprocessed for error removal, and CDR3 was defined according to IMGT conventions as running from the conserved cysteine to phenylalanine. To get clonality, Shannon entropy was normalized by log2 of the number of productive unique TCRs and the result was subtracted from 1. CD4 or CD8 identity of scalp clones was inferred by cross-referencing scalp TCRbeta sequences with sorted blood CD4 and CD8 repertoires. This is the immuneACCESS table as TCRdb keeps it, with only in-frame sequences that have V and J called. A part of the clones is gone; compared with another copy, unresolved V genes explain less than half, and the rest is unexplained. V, J and clone size reflect that table, while D and trimming were determined from the DNA. The table for this sample lists some 110,000 clones; around 64% of them were counted only once. The ten biggest clones cover 2.5% to 3.5% of the sample.

On this clone: The target of this receptor is not known. No base quality values were provided; no much bigger clone lies one nucleotide off.

The germline V gene yields SQVTM for CDR1 and ANQGSEA for CDR2. Its CDR3 holds 13 amino acids, cysteine through phenylalanine. Only the CDR3 portion is preserved as DNA: 39 bases, with reading frame beginning at the first base. The junction carries 12 bases between V and J, which are trimmed by 5 bases and 1 base respectively. PBMCs were isolated by density centrifugation and stained for CD3, CD4 and CD8, after which CD4+ and CD8+ T cells were sorted on a FACSAria. Scalp biopsies and blood samples were provided by unaffected controls. The chain was built from TRBV29-1 and TRBJ2-7; the D gene cannot be named for sure. This TCR came from a human donor in good health. The source material was CD4+ T cells sorted from blood. The DNA is as follows: TGCAGCGTTTCTACATACTCATCCTACGAGCAGTACTTC. Its protein is CSVSTYSSYEQYF.